Listed here is a single TCR beta chain. The data originate from a study of CD8 T cells in Susac syndrome. Sequencing of TCR beta was undertaken in CD8+ and CD4+ T cells derived from blood. RNA was extracted with the RNeasy kit, and a quantity of about 0.45 to 1 ug was reverse transcribed using random hexamers. Via MiXCR, TCRdb re-called the immunoSEQ multiplex PCR reads, giving one row per CDR3 protein. The sample consists of over 120,000 distinct CDR3 sequences, 94% of them appearing once. This sequence originates from a human donor in good health. The sample was CD4+ T cells from PBMCs.

CDR3 loop: CASSQDRTGAQETQYF. The DNA for the CDR3 is TGTGCCAGCAGCCAAGATCGAACAGGGGCTCAAGAGACCCAGTACTTC. This chain connects TRBV3-1 to TRBJ2-5; 7 bases line up with TRBD1. CDR1 is LGHDT and CDR2 is YNNKEL in the germline V gene (reference sequence). This CDR3 is 16 amino acids long. V shed 0 bases, J shed 2 bases, and the junction held 6 bases outside the gene matches.